Each of the 16 T cell receptor beta chains below was sequenced from the same sample in a study of blood T cell repertoires in COVID-19. Sequenced by immunoSEQ multiplex PCR; TCRdb stores in-frame clones only, minus some. The repertoire holds fewer than 250,000 clones, about nine tenths seen once, with approximately 1.5% in the top ten. Sequencing was performed on peripheral blood. These receptors all stem from a woman aged 60-75 years who had recovered from COVID-19.

This clone was seen only a few times. The chain is built from TRBV11-2 and TRBJ1-2; D may be TRBD1 (5 bases). V was clipped by 0 bases and J by 7 bases, with 18 bases between them. The CDR3 loop spans 16 amino acids. The germline gives CDR1 SGHAT, CDR2 FQNNGV. CDR3: CASSLDQIGHRGGYTF. The CDR3 DNA reads as TGTGCCAGCAGCTTAGATCAAATAGGACATCGAGGTGGCTACACCTTC.

This clone was picked up a small number of times. The V call is TRBV13, the J call TRBJ2-1; D may be TRBD1 (5 bases). V lost 2 bases and J lost 3, with 8 bases in between. The germline V gene has CDR1 PRHDT and CDR2 FYEKMQ (reference sequence). The CDR3 is 14 residues long. CDR3 protein: CASSLLRGYNEQFF. The CDR3 nucleotides read TGTGCCAGCAGCTTATTAAGGGGCTACAATGAGCAGTTCTTC.

V is TRBV28 and J is TRBJ2-7; the D gene is possibly TRBD1 (6 bases). The CDR3 is 15 amino acids. Germline loops: CDR1 MDHEN, CDR2 SYDVKM. V lost 6 bases and J 4 bases, leaving 19 bases between the germline ends. The CDR3 loop reads CASSTRQEPGYEQYF. The CDR3 nucleotides are TGTGCCAGCAGCACCCGACAGGAACCCGGTTACGAGCAGTACTTC. Based on the CDR3 plus reference TRBV28 and TRBJ2-7, the full variable domain is DVKVTQSSRYLVKRTGEKVFLECVQDMDHENMFWYRQDPGLGLRLIYFSYDVKMKEKGDIPEGYSVSREKKERFSLILESASTNQTSMYLCASSTRQEPGYEQYFGPGTRLTVT.

This clone has just a few counts. This sequence joins TRBV6-6 and TRBJ1-5, with D unclear. Germline loops: CDR1 MNHNY, CDR2 SVGAGI (reference sequence). The CDR3 has 15 amino acids. V lost 0 bases, J lost 4 bases, and 10 bases lay in between. The CDR3 loop is CASSYSGFGNQPQHF. CDR3 sequence (DNA): TGTGCCAGCAGTTACTCCGGGTTCGGGAATCAGCCCCAGCATTTT.

V is TRBV7-9 and J is TRBJ1-6; 10 bases are shared with TRBD1. The germline V gene encodes CDR1 SEHNR and CDR2 FQNEAQ (reference sequence). This CDR3 region has 17 residues. After removal of 6 bases from V and 0 bases from J, the junction contained 5 bases not matched to a gene. DNA for the CDR3: TGTGCCAGCAGGGGGACAGGGGCCAGCTCCTATAATTCACCCCTCCACTTT. Protein product: CASRGTGASSYNSPLHF.

The chain is built from TRBV5-1 and TRBJ2-7; D may be TRBD2 (5 bases). The CDR3 spans 14 residues. Between the trimmed V and J ends, which lost 1 base and 2 bases, there was a span of 10 bases. Germline V gene data show CDR1 as SGHRS and CDR2 as YFSETQ. The CDR3 DNA is TGCGCCAGCAGCTTGTCAGGCGGGCCCTACGAGCAGTACTTC. This codes for CASSLSGGPYEQYF.

The genes are TRBV28 and TRBJ2-2; the D gene is possibly TRBD2 (5 bases). V shed 7 bases and J shed 3 bases, with 15 bases lying between them. Per the germline V gene, CDR1 is MDHEN and CDR2 is SYDVKM. This CDR3 is built from 15 residues. CDR3 region: CASKVSEGYTGELFF. For the CDR3, the DNA is TGTGCCAGCAAAGTTTCAGAGGGATACACCGGGGAGCTGTTTTTT.

The chain carries TRBV5-4 and TRBJ1-6; a possible D gene is TRBD1 (6 bases). V dropped 3 bases and J dropped 8 bases, with 24 bases sitting between them. CDR1 is SGHNT, CDR2 YYREEE, per germline (reference sequence). This CDR3 spans 18 amino acids. The chain's CDR3 is CASSYLPVGGQDHSPLHF. The DNA for the CDR3 is TGTGCCAGCAGCTACCTACCTGTCGGGGGGCAGGATCATTCACCCCTCCACTTT.

The table lists this clone with a count of one. The rearrangement uses TRBV7-9 and TRBJ2-7; 7 bases align to TRBD1. Germline CDR1 is SEHNR and CDR2 is FQNEAQ (reference sequence). The CDR3 has 13 residues. The junction had 8 bases not matched to a gene; V was cut back by 5 bases and J by 7 bases. This CDR3 is CASSRLTGEEQYF. The CDR3 DNA reads TGTGCCAGCAGCCGCTTAACAGGGGAAGAGCAGTACTTC.

This chain joins TRBV4-2 and TRBJ2-1; 9 positions agree with TRBD2. V shed 1 base, J shed 4 bases, and the junction held 5 bases outside the gene matches. Germline CDR1 is LGHNA and CDR2 is YNFKEQ. The CDR3 extends over 16 amino acids. For the CDR3, the DNA is TGTGCCAGCAGCCAAGTCTCCAGCGGGGGGTACAATGAGCAGTTCTTC. Protein product: CASSQVSSGGYNEQFF.

The CDR3 nucleotides read TGTGCCACCCCACCGGTCAGGCGAGACAGGACTAACACTGAAGCTTTCTTT. Translated: CATPPVRRDRTNTEAFF. The rearrangement links TRBV11-3 to TRBJ1-1; tentatively, D is TRBD1 (6 bases). V gave up 10 bases and J gave up 2 bases, with 26 bases separating them. CDR3 length: 17 amino acids. The germline V gene encodes CDR1 SGHNT and CDR2 YENEEA.

Comments on this clone: The sample carries other DNA sequences with the same CDR3. The chain uses TRBV29-1 and TRBJ2-7; D gene uncertain. Looked up from germline, CDR1 is SQVTM and CDR2 is ANQGSEA. Trimming removed 2 bases at V and 3 bases at J, with 11 bases between. CDR3 length: 13 amino acids. Written as DNA, the CDR3 is TGCAGCGTTGAAATCGACTCAAACTACGAGCAGTACTTC. Translated, it gives CSVEIDSNYEQYF.

The genes are TRBV5-5 and TRBJ2-1; 9 bases align to TRBD1. Trimming cost V 0 bases and J 6 bases; bases outside gene matches: 1. CDR3 length equals 14 residues. Germline CDR1 and CDR2: SGHKS and YYEKEE (reference sequence). CDR3 DNA: TGTGCCAGCAGCTTGGCGGACAGGGGCAATGAGCAGTTCTTC. Translated, it gives CASSLADRGNEQFF. Full variable domain (remainder filled in from reference TRBV5-5 and TRBJ2-1): DAGVTQSPTHLIKTRGQQVTLRCSPISGHKSVSWYQQVLGQGPQFIFQYYEKEERGRGNFPDRFSARQFPNYSSELNVNALLLGDSALYLCASSLADRGNEQFFGPGTRLTVL.

V is TRBV5-1 and J is TRBJ1-6, with 7 bases identical to TRBD1. Germline loops: CDR1 SGHRS, CDR2 YFSETQ. This CDR3 spans 15 amino acids. V lost 2 bases to trimming and J lost 5 bases; unmatched junction nucleotides: 4. The CDR3 sequence is CASSLRTGNNSPLHF. CDR3 DNA sequence: TGCGCCAGCAGCTTAAGGACAGGCAATAATTCACCCCTCCACTTT.

The gene calls are TRBV27 and TRBJ2-3; D is unresolved. This CDR3 is built from 16 residues. Germline-derived CDR1 and CDR2 are MNHEY and SMNVEV (reference sequence). Trimming cost V 4 bases and J 0 bases, with 14 bases left between them. The CDR3 nucleotides read TGTGCCAGCAGTTCCCCGAGACTCTCCAGCACAGATACGCAGTATTTT. It translates to CASSSPRLSSTDTQYF.

The rearrangement joins TRBV2 to TRBJ1-4; a weak D match, TRBD1 (5 bases). V lost 3 bases and J 2 bases, leaving 10 bases between the germline ends. CDR1 is SNHLY, CDR2 FYNNEI, per germline. The CDR3 runs to 15 residues. The CDR3 DNA follows: TGTGCCAGCAGTGACCCGAAGGGGACTAATGAAAAACTGTTTTTT. This gives the protein CASSDPKGTNEKLFF. Using reference TRBV2 and TRBJ1-4 for the parts outside the CDR3, the full variable domain is EPEVTQTPSHQVTQMGQEVILRCVPISNHLYFYWYRQILGQKVEFLVSFYNNEISEKSEIFDDQFSVERPDGSNFTLKIRSTKLEDSAMYFCASSDPKGTNEKLFFGSGTQLSVL.